Below, 23 T cell receptor beta chains from the same sample are listed, as sequenced in a study of CD8 T cells in Susac syndrome. RNA totalling about 0.45 to 1 ug underwent reverse transcription with random hexamers. TCRdb re-derived calls from the immunoSEQ multiplex PCR reads in MiXCR, one entry per CDR3 protein. The table has a few hundred thousand distinct CDR3 sequences, approximately 91% seen once. Sequences were obtained from CD8+ T cells from PBMCs. The receptor source for this set is a human donor with multiple sclerosis.

The count of this clonotype is one. Written as DNA, the CDR3 is TGTGCCAGCAGCCAAGACACAGGAGATGGAGATCACGAGCAGTACTTC. Translation: CASSQDTGDGDHEQYF. The chain combines TRBV4-2 with TRBJ2-7; D might be TRBD1 (5 bases). The CDR3 length is 16 residues. V lost 0 bases and J lost 5, with 17 bases in between. CDR1 is LGHNA, CDR2 YNFKEQ, per germline.

This sequence joins TRBV5-6 and TRBJ2-5; 9 bases match TRBD1. The germline gives CDR1 SGHDT, CDR2 YYEEEE. The trim removed 0 bases at V and 5 bases at J, leaving 5 bases unmatched. This CDR3 region has 15 residues. CDR3 coding DNA: TGTGCCAGCAGCTTGGCACAGGGGGCAGTGGAGACCCAGTACTTC. It yields the protein CASSLAQGAVETQYF.

The rearrangement links TRBV14 to TRBJ2-1, with 8 bases identical to TRBD1. The V gene end was trimmed by 5 bases and the J gene end by 6 bases; junction bases not matched to a gene: 12. The CDR3 extends over 16 amino acids. Germline values: CDR1 SGHDN, CDR2 FVKESK. This CDR3 reads CASSLYMTGAGNEQFF. CDR3 bases: TGTGCCAGCAGCTTATATATGACAGGGGCGGGCAATGAGCAGTTCTTC. Filled out from reference TRBV14 and TRBJ2-1, the complete variable domain reads EAGVTQFPSHSVIEKGQTVTLRCDPISGHDNLYWYRRVMGKEIKFLLHFVKESKQDESGMPNNRFLAERTGGTYSTLKVQPAELEDSGVYFCASSLYMTGAGNEQFFGPGTRLTVL.

V is TRBV4-3 and J is TRBJ2-1, with no clear D. Per the germline V gene, CDR1 is LGHNA and CDR2 is YSLEER. CDR3 size: 15 residues. Between the trimmed V and J ends, which lost 4 bases and 2 bases, there was a span of 12 bases. The CDR3 nucleotides read TGCGCCAGCAGCCTTCAAGCAACCACCTACAATGAGCAGTTCTTC. Protein product: CASSLQATTYNEQFF.

Here the CDR3 reads CASSLFQGLDSPLHF. The DNA of the CDR3 is TGCGCCAGCAGCTTGTTTCAGGGGTTGGATTCACCCCTCCACTTT. This chain joins TRBV5-1 and TRBJ1-6, with D tentatively TRBD1 (6 bases). V was clipped by 1 base and J by 8 bases, with 13 bases between them. There are 15 residues in the CDR3. Germline values: CDR1 SGHRS, CDR2 YFSETQ.

This clonotype was observed once. The chain recombines TRBV13 with TRBJ1-4, with D unresolved. CDR3 length: 13 residues. V was trimmed by 0 bases and J by 8 bases, leaving 7 bases between them. Germline lookup yields CDR1 PRHDT and CDR2 FYEKMQ (reference sequence). Here the CDR3 reads CASSLGSREKLFF. The DNA of the CDR3 is TGTGCCAGCAGCTTAGGGTCGCGCGAAAAACTGTTTTTT.

The chain has TRBV5-6 and TRBJ2-1; D may be TRBD2 (5 bases). V gave up 3 bases and J gave up 4 bases, with 26 bases separating them. Germline CDR1 SGHDT, CDR2 YYEEEE. The CDR3 consists of 19 residues. CDR3 bases: TGTGCCAGCAGCTCGATAACGACTGGCGGAGGACTGGATTACAATGAGCAGTTCTTC. Amino acid sequence: CASSSITTGGGLDYNEQFF.

This chain uses TRBV29-1 with TRBJ2-2; D is ambiguous. Between the trimmed V and J ends, which lost 3 bases and 0 bases, there was a span of 5 bases. Germline V gene data show CDR1 as SQVTM and CDR2 as ANQGSEA. The CDR3 sequence is 13 residues long. This CDR3 reads CSVDRTNTGELFF. As DNA, the CDR3 is TGCAGCGTTGACAGGACGAACACCGGGGAGCTGTTTTTT.

V is TRBV7-9 and J is TRBJ2-7, with TRBD1 matching over 11 bases. J lost 1 base, V lost 5 bases, and 4 bases had no gene match. CDR1 and CDR2 (germline): SEHNR, FQNEAQ (reference sequence). The CDR3 length is 15 residues. Here the CDR3 DNA reads TGTGCCAGCAGCGTCCGGGACAGGGGGTCCTACGAGCAGTACTTC. It yields the protein CASSVRDRGSYEQYF.

The rearrangement uses TRBV27 and TRBJ2-7, with 9 bases lining up with TRBD1. Per germline, CDR1 MNHEY and CDR2 SMNVEV (reference sequence). The CDR3 spans 14 residues. J was trimmed by 3 bases and V by 8 bases; bases with no gene match: 8. The CDR3 region is CASGSGTGLYEQYF. The CDR3 DNA reads as TGTGCCAGCGGATCCGGGACAGGGCTCTACGAGCAGTACTTC.

This rearrangement joins TRBV4-3 to TRBJ2-7; 9 bases fit TRBD1. The V and J ends lost 0 bases and 2 bases, in that order; junction bases with no gene match: 5. The V gene's germline CDR1 is LGHNA and CDR2 YSLEER. The CDR3 has 16 residues. CDR3 protein: CASSQEGTGNPYEQYF. CDR3 sequence (DNA): TGCGCCAGCAGCCAAGAGGGGACAGGGAATCCCTACGAGCAGTACTTC.

The CDR3 nucleotides read TGCAGTGCTAGAGACGGCCAGGCTAATCAGCCCCAGCATTTT. It yields the protein CSARDGQANQPQHF. J is TRBJ1-5 and V is TRBV20-1; D is undetermined. Trimming shortened V by 0 bases and J by 4 bases, and 10 bases separated the two germline ends. This CDR3 has 14 amino acids. Looked up from germline, CDR1 is DFQATT and CDR2 is SNEGSKA (reference sequence).

The chain uses TRBV2 and TRBJ2-1; no clear D gene. CDR3 length: 14 amino acids. Per germline, CDR1 SNHLY and CDR2 FYNNEI. Trimming cost V 4 bases and J 4 bases, with 11 bases left between them. This CDR3 is CASSVRAVYNEQFF. The DNA of the CDR3 is TGTGCCAGCAGTGTTCGGGCAGTTTACAATGAGCAGTTCTTC.

V usage is TRBV27 and J usage is TRBJ1-6; D unresolved. CDR3 length: 14 residues. CDR1 is MNHEY and CDR2 is SMNVEV in the germline V gene (reference sequence). V lost 6 bases and J 1 base, leaving 7 bases between the germline ends. CDR3 residues: CASSHRSYNSPLHF. The DNA of the CDR3 is TGTGCCAGCAGCCACAGATCCTATAATTCACCCCTCCACTTT.

This clonotype appeared once. The chain joins TRBV7-2 to TRBJ1-1, with D tentatively TRBD1 (5 bases). CDR1 and CDR2 from the germline V gene are SGHTA and FQGNSA. CDR3 length: 15 residues. Trimming left V 5 bases short and J 2 bases short, with 15 bases between. CDR3 sequence: CASSPYGGANTEAFF. The CDR3 nucleotides are TGTGCCAGCAGCCCCTACGGTGGGGCAAACACTGAAGCTTTCTTT.

The chain is built from TRBV28 and TRBJ1-1, with 9 positions matching TRBD1. CDR1 and CDR2 from the germline V gene are MDHEN and SYDVKM. The ends lost 1 base at V and 0 bases at J; junction bases unmatched: 15. This CDR3 comprises 20 residues. The CDR3 is CASSLSNRVWTGELNTEAFF. The CDR3 DNA follows: TGTGCCAGCAGTTTATCAAATCGTGTCTGGACAGGGGAGTTGAACACTGAAGCTTTCTTT.

V usage is TRBV29-1 and J usage is TRBJ1-2; unclear D gene. The CDR3 is made up of 11 amino acids. Looked up from germline, CDR1 is SQVTM and CDR2 is ANQGSEA. V lost 3 bases, J lost 4 bases, and 6 bases lay in between. The CDR3 protein is CSVESGYGYTF. Written as DNA, the CDR3 is TGCAGCGTTGAGTCGGGCTATGGCTACACCTTC.

This clonotype has just one count. This rearrangement joins TRBV4-3 to TRBJ1-2, with D unresolved. This CDR3 spans 16 amino acids. Germline V CDR1 and CDR2: LGHNA, YSLEER. V lost 4 bases and J 8 bases, leaving 23 bases between the germline ends. The CDR3 loop reads CASSPRGVQSYFGYTF. Here the CDR3 DNA reads TGCGCCAGCAGCCCCAGAGGTGTACAGTCGTACTTCGGCTACACCTTC.

V and J are TRBV4-1 and TRBJ1-5; no reliable D call. V dropped 1 base and J dropped 6 bases, with 4 bases sitting between them. The CDR3 has 12 residues. CDR1 MGHRA and CDR2 YSYEKL come from the germline V gene. The CDR3 bases are TGCGCCAGCAGCCAAGTCGGTCAGCCCCAGCATTTT. This encodes CASSQVGQPQHF.

The chain carries TRBV21-1 and TRBJ2-7. TRBV21-1 is noted as a pseudogene. The CDR3 is 16 residues long. DNA for the CDR3: TGTGCCAGCAGCAATGGCATGAGCGGGACCTCCTACGAGCAGTACTTC. Encoded protein: CASSNGMSGTSYEQYF.

J is TRBJ1-5 and V is TRBV24-1; D is possibly TRBD1 (6 bases). This CDR3 is 14 amino acids long. Germline V lookup: CDR1 KGHDR, CDR2 SFDVKD. Trimming shortened V by 3 bases and J by 7 bases, and 12 bases separated the two germline ends. The CDR3 region is CATSDPQGGQPQHF. CDR3 DNA: TGTGCCACCAGTGATCCACAGGGTGGCCAGCCCCAGCATTTT.

J is TRBJ1-1 and V is TRBV20-1, with TRBD1 matching over 8 bases. The ends lost 5 bases at V and 2 bases at J; junction bases unmatched: 4. Per the germline V gene, CDR1 is DFQATT and CDR2 is SNEGSKA (reference sequence). This CDR3 has 13 residues. For the CDR3, the DNA is TGCAGTGCTGGTGACAGGGGCAACACTGAAGCTTTCTTT. This translates into CSAGDRGNTEAFF.

This rearrangement joins TRBV12-3 or TRBV12-4 to TRBJ2-7; 8 nucleotides agree with TRBD1. The junction had 7 bases not matched to a gene; V was cut back by 6 bases and J by 3 bases. This CDR3 has 14 residues. In DNA form, the CDR3 reads TGTGCCAGCAGAGGACAGGGAGTAAACTACGAGCAGTACTTC. Protein product: CASRGQGVNYEQYF.